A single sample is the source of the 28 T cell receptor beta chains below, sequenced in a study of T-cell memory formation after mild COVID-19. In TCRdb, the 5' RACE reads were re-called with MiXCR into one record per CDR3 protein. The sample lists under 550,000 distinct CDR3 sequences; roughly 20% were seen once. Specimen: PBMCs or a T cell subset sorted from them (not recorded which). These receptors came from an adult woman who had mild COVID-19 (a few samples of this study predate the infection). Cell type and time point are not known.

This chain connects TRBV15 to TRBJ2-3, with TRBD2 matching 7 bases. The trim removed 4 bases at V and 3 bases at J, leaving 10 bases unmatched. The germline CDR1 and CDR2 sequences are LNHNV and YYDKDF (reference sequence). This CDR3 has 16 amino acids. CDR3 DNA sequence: TGTGCCACCAGCAAGCGGGAAGGGTTACAGACAGATACGCAGTATTTT. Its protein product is CATSKREGLQTDTQYF. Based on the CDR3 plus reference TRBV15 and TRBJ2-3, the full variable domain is DAMVIQNPRYQVTQFGKPVTLSCSQTLNHNVMYWYQQKSSQAPKLLFHYYDKDFNNEADTPDNFQSRRPNTSFCFLDIRSPGLGDTAMYLCATSKREGLQTDTQYFGPGTRLTVL.

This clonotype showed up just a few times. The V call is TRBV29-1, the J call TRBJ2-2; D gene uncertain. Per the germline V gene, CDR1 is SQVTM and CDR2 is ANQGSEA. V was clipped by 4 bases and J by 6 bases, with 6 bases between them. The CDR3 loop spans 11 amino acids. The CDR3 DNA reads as TGCAGCGTTGTCATAGCCGGGGAGCTGTTTTTT. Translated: CSVVIAGELFF.

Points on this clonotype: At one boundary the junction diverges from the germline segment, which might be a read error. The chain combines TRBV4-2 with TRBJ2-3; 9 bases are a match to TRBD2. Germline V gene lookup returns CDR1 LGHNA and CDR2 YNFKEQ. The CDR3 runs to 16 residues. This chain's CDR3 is CAISQSSGRSTDTQYF. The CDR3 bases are TGTGCCATCAGCCAGTCCAGCGGGAGGAGCACAGATACGCAGTATTTT.

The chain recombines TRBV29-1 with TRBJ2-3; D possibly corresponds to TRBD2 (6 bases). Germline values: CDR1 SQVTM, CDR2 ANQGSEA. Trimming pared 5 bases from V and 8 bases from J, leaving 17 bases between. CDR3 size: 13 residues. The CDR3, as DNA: TGCAGCGTTCGTGCGGGGAAGGGTGGTACGCAGTATTTT. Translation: CSVRAGKGGTQYF.

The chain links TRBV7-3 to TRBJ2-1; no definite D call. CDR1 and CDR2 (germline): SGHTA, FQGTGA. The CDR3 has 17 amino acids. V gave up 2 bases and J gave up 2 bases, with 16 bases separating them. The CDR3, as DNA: TGTGCCAGCAGCTTACGAGACTCCCCCCCTCCCTACAATGAGCAGTTCTTC. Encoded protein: CASSLRDSPPPYNEQFF.

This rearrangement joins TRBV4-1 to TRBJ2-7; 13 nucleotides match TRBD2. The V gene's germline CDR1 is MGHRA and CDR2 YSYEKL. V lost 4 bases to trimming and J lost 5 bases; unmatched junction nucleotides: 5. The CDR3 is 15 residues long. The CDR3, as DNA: TGCGCCAGCAGCCCTAGGACTAGCGGGGGCGACGAGCAGTACTTC. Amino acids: CASSPRTSGGDEQYF.

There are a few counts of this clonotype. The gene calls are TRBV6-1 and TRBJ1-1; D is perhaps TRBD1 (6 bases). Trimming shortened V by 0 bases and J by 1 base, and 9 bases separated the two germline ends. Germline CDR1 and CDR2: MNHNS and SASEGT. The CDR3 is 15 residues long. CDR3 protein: CASSEAWGQNTEAFF. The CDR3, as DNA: TGTGCCAGCAGTGAAGCATGGGGACAGAACACTGAAGCTTTCTTT.

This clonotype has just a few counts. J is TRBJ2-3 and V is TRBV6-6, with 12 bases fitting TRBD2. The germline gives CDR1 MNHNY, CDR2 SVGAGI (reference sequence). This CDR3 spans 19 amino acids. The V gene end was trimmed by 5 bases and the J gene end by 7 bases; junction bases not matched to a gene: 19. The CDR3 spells CASSDGLGTPGLAGYTQYF. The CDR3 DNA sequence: TGTGCCAGCAGTGACGGTTTGGGGACCCCGGGACTAGCGGGCTATACGCAGTATTTT.

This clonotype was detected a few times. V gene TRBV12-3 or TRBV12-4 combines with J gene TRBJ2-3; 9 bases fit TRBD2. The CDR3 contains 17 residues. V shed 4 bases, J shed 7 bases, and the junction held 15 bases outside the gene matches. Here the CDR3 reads CASSSPGGGASRNTQYF. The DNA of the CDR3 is TGTGCCAGCAGTTCCCCCGGCGGGGGGGCATCCCGCAATACGCAGTATTTT.

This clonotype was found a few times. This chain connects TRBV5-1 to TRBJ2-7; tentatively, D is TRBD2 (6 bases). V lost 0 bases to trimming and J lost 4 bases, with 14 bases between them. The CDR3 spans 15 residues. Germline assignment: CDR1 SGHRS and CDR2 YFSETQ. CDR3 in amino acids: CASSLVGGTDYEQYF. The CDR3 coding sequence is TGCGCCAGCAGCTTGGTTGGGGGGACTGATTACGAGCAGTACTTC.

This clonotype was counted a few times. CDR3 bases: TGTGCCAGCAGCGTAGGGCGACTAGCGGGGCCAACCTCCTACGAGCAGTACTTC. Translating gives CASSVGRLAGPTSYEQYF. The chain couples TRBV9 to TRBJ2-7; 11 bases fit TRBD2. Germline V gene data show CDR1 as SGDLS and CDR2 as YYNGEE. J gave up 0 bases and V 0 bases, and 8 bases lay outside the gene matches. CDR3 length: 18 residues.

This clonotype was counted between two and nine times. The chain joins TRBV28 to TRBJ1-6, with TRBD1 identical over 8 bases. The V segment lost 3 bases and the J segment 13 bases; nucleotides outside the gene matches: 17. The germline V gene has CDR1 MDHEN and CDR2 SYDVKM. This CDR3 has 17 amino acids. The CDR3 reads CASSFPAGTGDFRPLHF. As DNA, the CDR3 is TGTGCCAGCAGTTTTCCCGCCGGGACAGGCGATTTTAGGCCCCTCCACTTT. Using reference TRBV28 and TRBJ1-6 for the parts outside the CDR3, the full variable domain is DVKVTQSSRYLVKRTGEKVFLECVQDMDHENMFWYRQDPGLGLRLIYFSYDVKMKEKGDIPEGYSVSREKKERFSLILESASTNQTSMYLCASSFPAGTGDFRPLHFGNGTRLTVT.

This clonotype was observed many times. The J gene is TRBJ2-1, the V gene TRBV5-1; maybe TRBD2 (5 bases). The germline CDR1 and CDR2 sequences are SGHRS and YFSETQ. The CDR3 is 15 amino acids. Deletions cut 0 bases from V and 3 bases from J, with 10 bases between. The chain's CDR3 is CASSLAAAGYNEQFF. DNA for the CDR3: TGCGCCAGCAGCTTGGCGGCGGCGGGCTACAATGAGCAGTTCTTC.

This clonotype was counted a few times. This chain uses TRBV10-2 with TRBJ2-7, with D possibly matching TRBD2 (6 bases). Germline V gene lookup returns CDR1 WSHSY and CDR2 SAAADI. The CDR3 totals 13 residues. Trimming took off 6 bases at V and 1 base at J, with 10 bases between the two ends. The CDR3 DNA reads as TGCGCCAGCAGCGGGAGTTTTTCCTACGAGCAGTACTTC. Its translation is CASSGSFSYEQYF.

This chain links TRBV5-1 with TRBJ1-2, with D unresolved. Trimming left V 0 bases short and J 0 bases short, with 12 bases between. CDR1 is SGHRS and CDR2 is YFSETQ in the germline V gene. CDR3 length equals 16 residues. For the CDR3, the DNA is TGCGCCAGCAGCTTGGCAGCCGACGGATCTAACTATGGCTACACCTTC. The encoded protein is CASSLAADGSNYGYTF.

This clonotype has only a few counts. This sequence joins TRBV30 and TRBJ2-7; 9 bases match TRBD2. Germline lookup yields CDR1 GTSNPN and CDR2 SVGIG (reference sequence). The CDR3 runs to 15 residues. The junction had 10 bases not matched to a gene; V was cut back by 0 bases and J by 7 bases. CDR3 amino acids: CAWSVGTSRPWEQYF. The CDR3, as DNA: TGTGCCTGGAGTGTAGGGACTAGCCGGCCTTGGGAGCAGTACTTC. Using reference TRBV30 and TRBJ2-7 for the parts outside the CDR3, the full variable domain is SQTIHQWPATLVQPVGSPLSLECTVEGTSNPNLYWYRQAAGRGLQLLFYSVGIGQISSEVPQNLSASRPQDRQFILSSKKLLLSDSGFYLCAWSVGTSRPWEQYFGPGTRLTVT.

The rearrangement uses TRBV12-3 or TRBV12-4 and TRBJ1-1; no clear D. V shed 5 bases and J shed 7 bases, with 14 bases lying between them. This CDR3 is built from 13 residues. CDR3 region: CASSGRVWGEAFF. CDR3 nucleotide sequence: TGTGCCAGCAGTGGACGGGTCTGGGGTGAAGCTTTCTTT.

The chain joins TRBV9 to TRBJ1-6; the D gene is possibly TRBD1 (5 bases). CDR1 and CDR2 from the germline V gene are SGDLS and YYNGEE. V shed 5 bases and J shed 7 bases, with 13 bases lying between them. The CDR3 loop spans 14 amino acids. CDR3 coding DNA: TGTGCCAGCAGTCCTTTGGAGGGGAATTCACCCCTCCACTTT. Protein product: CASSPLEGNSPLHF.

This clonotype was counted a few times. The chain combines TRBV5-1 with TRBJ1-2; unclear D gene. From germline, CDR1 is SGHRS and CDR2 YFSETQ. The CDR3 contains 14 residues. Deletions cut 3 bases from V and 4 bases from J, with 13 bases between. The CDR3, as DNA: TGCGCCAGCAGCTCCCAAGACGCGGGCTATGGCTACACCTTC. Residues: CASSSQDAGYGYTF.

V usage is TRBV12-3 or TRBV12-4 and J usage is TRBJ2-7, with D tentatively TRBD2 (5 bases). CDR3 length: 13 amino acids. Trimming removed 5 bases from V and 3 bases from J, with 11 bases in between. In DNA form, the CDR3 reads TGTGCCAGCAGTCTCGGGGTCCACTACGAGCAGTACTTC. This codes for CASSLGVHYEQYF.

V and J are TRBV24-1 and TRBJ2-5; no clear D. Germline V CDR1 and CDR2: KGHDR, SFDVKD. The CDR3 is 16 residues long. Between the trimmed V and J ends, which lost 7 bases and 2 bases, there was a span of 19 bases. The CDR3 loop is CATSPSPTVTQETQYF. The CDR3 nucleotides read TGTGCCACCAGCCCCTCCCCCACGGTGACGCAAGAGACCCAGTACTTC.

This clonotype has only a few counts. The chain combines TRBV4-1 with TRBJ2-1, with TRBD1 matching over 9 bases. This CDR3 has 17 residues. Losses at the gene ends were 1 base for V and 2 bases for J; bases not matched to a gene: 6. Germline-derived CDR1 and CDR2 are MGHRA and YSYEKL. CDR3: CASSQVAGQGTYNEQFF. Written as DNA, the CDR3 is TGCGCCAGCAGCCAAGTTGCGGGACAGGGAACCTACAATGAGCAGTTCTTC.

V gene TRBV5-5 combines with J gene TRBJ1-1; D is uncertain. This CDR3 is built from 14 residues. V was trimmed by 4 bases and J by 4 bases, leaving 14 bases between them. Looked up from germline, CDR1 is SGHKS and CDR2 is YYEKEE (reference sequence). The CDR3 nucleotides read TGTGCCAGCAGCCCCCCCGGACCGATCACTGAAGCTTTCTTT. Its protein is CASSPPGPITEAFF.

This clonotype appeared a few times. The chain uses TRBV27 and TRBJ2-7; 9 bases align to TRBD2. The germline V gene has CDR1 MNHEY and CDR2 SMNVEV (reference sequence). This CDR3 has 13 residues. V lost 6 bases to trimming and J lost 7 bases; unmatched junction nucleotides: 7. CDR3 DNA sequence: TGTGCCAGCAGCGTAGCGGGAGCACGGGAGCAGTACTTC. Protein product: CASSVAGAREQYF.

DNA of the CDR3: TGTGCCAGCAGCCAACTCGGACAGGGAGTATTTGGCTACACCTTC. This codes for CASSQLGQGVFGYTF. The gene calls are TRBV7-8 and TRBJ1-2, with 8 bases lining up with TRBD1. Germline CDR1 is SGHVS and CDR2 is FQNEAQ. There are 15 residues in the CDR3. The junction had 12 bases not matched to a gene; V was cut back by 5 bases and J by 7 bases.

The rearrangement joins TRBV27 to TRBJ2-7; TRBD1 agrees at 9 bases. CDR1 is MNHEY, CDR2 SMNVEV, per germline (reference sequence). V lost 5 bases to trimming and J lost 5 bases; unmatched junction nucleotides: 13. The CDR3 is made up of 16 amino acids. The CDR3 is CASSIQGAVRGNEQYF. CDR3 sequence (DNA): TGTGCCAGCAGTATACAGGGGGCGGTGAGGGGCAACGAGCAGTACTTC.

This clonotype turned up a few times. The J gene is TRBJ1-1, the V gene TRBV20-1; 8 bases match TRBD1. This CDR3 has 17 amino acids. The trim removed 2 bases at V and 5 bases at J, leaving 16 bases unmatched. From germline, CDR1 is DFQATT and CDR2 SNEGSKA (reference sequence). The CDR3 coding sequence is TGCAGTGCTAGAAGGCCCCCGGGACAGGCTAGGAAAACTGAAGCTTTCTTT. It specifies CSARRPPGQARKTEAFF.

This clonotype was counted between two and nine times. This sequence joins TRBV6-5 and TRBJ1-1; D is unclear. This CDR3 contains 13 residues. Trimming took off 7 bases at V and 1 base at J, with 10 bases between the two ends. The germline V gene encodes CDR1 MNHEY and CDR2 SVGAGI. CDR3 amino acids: CASTLTGNTEAFF. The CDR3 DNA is TGTGCCAGCACGCTGACGGGGAACACTGAAGCTTTCTTT.